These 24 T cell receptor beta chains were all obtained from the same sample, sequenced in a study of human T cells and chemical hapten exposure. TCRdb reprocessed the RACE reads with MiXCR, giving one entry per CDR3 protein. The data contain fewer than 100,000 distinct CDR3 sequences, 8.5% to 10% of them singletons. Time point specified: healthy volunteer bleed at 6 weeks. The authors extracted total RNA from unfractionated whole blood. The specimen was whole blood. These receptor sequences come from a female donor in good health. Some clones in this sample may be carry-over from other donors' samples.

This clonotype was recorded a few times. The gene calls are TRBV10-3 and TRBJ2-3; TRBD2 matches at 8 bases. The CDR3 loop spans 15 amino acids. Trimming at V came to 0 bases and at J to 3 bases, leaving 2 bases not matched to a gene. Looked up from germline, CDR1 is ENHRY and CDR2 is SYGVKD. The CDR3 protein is CAISESRLATDTQYF. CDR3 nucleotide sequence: TGTGCCATCAGTGAGTCGAGACTAGCGACAGATACGCAGTATTTT.

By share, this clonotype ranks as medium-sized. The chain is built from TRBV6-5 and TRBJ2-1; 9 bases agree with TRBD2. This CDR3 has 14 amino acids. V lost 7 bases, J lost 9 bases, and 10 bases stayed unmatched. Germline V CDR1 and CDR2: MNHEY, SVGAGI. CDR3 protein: CASTVGGGALEQFF. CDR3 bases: TGTGCCAGCACTGTCGGCGGGGGGGCCCTTGAGCAGTTCTTC.

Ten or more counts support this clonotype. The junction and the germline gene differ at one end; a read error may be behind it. The CDR3 DNA reads TGCTCGGGACAGGTCTCCCTGAACACTGAAGCTTTCTTT. Amino acid sequence: CSGQVSLNTEAFF. The V gene is TRBV30, the J gene TRBJ1-1; 8 nucleotides align to TRBD1. Germline CDR1 and CDR2: GTSNPN and SVGIG (reference sequence). This CDR3 region has 13 residues. Variable domain in full (rest from reference TRBV30 and TRBJ1-1): SQTIHQWPATLVQPVGSPLSLECTVEGTSNPNLYWYRQAAGRGLQLLFYSVGIGQISSEVPQNLSASRPQDRQFILSSKKLLLSDSGFYLCSGQVSLNTEAFFGQGTRLTVV.

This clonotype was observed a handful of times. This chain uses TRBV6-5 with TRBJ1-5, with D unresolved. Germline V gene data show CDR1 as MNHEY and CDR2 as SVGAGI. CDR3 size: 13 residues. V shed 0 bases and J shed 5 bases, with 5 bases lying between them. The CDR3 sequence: CASSYSSHQPQHF. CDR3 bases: TGTGCCAGCAGTTACTCGAGCCATCAGCCCCAGCATTTT.

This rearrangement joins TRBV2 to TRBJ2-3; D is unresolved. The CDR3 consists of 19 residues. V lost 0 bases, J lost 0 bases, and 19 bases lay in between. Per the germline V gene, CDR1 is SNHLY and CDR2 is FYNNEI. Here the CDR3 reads CASSEAMGPLPASTDTQYF. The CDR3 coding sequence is TGTGCCAGCAGTGAAGCGATGGGCCCCCTACCCGCTAGCACAGATACGCAGTATTTT. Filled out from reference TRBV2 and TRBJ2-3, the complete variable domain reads EPEVTQTPSHQVTQMGQEVILRCVPISNHLYFYWYRQILGQKVEFLVSFYNNEISEKSEIFDDQFSVERPDGSNFTLKIRSTKLEDSAMYFCASSEAMGPLPASTDTQYFGPGTRLTVL.

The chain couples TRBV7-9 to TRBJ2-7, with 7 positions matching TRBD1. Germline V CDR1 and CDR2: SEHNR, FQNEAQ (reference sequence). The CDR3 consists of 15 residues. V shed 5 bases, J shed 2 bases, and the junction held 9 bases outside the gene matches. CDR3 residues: CASSGLRQGTYEQYF. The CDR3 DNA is TGTGCCAGCAGCGGCCTCCGACAGGGCACCTACGAGCAGTACTTC.

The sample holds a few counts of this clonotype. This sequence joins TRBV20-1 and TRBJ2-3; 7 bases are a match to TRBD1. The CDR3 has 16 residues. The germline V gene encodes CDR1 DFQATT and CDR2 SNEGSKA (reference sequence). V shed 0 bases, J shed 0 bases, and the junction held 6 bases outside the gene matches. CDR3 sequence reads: CSAREQGVPSTDTQYF. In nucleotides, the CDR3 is TGCAGTGCTAGAGAGCAGGGGGTCCCTAGCACAGATACGCAGTATTTT.

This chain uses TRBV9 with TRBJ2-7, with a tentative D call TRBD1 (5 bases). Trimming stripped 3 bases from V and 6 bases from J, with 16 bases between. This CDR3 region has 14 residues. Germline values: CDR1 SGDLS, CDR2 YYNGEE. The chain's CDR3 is CASSEGPSTTEQYF. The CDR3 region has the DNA TGTGCCAGCAGCGAGGGGCCCTCGACCACCGAGCAGTACTTC.

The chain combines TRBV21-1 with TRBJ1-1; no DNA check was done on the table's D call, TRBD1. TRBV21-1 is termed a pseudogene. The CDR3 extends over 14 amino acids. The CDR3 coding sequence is TGTGCCAGCAGCCCGACAGGGTTGAACACTGAAGCTTTCTTT. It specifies CASSPTGLNTEAFF.

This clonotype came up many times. The DNA for the CDR3 is TGCAGCGTTGACGGTGAAGTTGTCCAGGGGGCAGATACGCAGTATTTT. As protein: CSVDGEVVQGADTQYF. V and J are TRBV29-1 and TRBJ2-3; 7 positions agree with TRBD1. The CDR3 totals 16 residues. Germline V lookup: CDR1 SQVTM, CDR2 ANQGSEA. Unmatched junction bases numbered 13, after V lost 3 bases and J lost 4 bases.

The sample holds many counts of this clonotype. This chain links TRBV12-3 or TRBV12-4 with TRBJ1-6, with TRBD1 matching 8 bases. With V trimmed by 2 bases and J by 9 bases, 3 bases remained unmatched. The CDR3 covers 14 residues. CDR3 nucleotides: TGTGCCAGCAGTTTAAGACAGGGGACTTCACCCCTCCACTTT. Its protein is CASSLRQGTSPLHF.

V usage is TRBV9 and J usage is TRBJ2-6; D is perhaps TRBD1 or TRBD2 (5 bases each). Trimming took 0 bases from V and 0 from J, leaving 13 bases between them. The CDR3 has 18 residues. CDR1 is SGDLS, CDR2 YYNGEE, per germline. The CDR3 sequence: CASSVAGGIGSGANVLTF. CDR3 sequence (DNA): TGTGCCAGCAGCGTAGCTGGGGGTATCGGCTCTGGGGCCAACGTCCTGACTTTC.

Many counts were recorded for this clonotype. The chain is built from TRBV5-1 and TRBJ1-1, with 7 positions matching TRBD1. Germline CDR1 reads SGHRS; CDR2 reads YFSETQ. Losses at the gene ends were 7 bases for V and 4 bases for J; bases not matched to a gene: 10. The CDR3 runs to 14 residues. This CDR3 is CASFPEGAATEAFF. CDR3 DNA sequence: TGCGCCAGCTTCCCCGAGGGGGCGGCCACTGAAGCTTTCTTT.

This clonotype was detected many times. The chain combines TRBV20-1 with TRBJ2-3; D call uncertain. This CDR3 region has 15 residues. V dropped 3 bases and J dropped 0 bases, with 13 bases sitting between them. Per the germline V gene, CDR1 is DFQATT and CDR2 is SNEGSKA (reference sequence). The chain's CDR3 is CSASLLDTSTDTQYF. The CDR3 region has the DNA TGCAGTGCTAGTCTGCTGGATACTAGCACAGATACGCAGTATTTT.

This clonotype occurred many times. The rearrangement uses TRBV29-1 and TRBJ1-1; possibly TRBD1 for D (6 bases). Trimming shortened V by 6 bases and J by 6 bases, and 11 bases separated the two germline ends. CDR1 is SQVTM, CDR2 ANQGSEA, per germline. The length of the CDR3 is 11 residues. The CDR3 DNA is TGCAGCGTGACCAGGACAGCTGAAGCTTTCTTT. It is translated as CSVTRTAEAFF.

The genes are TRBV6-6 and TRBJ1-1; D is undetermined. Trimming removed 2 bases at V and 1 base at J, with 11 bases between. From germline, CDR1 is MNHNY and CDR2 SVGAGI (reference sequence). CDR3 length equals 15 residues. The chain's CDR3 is CASSYIVTENTEAFF. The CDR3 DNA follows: TGTGCCAGCAGTTACATAGTCACAGAGAACACTGAAGCTTTCTTT.

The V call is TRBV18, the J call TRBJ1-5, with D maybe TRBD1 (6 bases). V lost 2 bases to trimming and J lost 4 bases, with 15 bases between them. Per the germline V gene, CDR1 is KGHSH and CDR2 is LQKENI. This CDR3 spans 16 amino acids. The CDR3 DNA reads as TGTGCCAGCTCACCAGAGGCAGGGGTGTCTAATCAGCCCCAGCATTTT. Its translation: CASSPEAGVSNQPQHF.

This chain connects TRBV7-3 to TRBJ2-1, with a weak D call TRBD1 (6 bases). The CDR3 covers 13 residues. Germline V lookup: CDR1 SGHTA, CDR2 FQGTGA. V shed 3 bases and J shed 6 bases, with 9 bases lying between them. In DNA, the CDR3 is TGTGCCAGCAGCTTCAAGGGGGTCAATGAGCAGTTCTTC. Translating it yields CASSFKGVNEQFF.

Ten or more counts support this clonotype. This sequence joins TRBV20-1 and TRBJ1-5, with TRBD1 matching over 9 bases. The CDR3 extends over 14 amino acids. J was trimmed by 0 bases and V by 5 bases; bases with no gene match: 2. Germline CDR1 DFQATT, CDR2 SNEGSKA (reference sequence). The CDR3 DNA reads TGCAGTGCTGGGACAGGGAATAGCAATCAGCCCCAGCATTTT. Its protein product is CSAGTGNSNQPQHF.

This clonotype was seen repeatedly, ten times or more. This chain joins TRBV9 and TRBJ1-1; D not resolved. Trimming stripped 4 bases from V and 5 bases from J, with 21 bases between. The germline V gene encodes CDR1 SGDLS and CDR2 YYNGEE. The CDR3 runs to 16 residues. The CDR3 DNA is TGTGCCAGCAGCAAGGGTGCGGGGTTCCGGGTGACTGAAGCTTTCTTT. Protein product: CASSKGAGFRVTEAFF.

In DNA, the CDR3 is TGTGCCAGCTTGACAGCGAGAAATAGCAATCAGCCCCAGCATTTT. It codes for CASLTARNSNQPQHF. This sequence joins TRBV19 and TRBJ1-5; possibly TRBD1 for D (5 bases). The CDR3 contains 15 residues. The germline CDR1 and CDR2 sequences are LNHDA and SQIVND (reference sequence). Trimming pared 9 bases from V and 0 bases from J, leaving 15 bases between.

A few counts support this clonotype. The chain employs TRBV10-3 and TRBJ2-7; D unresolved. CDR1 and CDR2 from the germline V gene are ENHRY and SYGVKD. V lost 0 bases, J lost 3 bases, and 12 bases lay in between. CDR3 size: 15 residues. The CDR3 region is CAISESNRLDYEQYF. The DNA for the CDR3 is TGTGCCATCAGTGAGTCGAATAGATTAGACTACGAGCAGTACTTC.

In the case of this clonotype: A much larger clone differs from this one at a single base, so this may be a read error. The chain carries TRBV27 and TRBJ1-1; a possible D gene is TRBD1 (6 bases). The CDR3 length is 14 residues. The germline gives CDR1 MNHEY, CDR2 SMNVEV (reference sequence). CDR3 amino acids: CTSSWGARGTEAFF. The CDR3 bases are TGTACCAGCAGTTGGGGAGCCAGGGGCACTGAAGCTTTCTTT.

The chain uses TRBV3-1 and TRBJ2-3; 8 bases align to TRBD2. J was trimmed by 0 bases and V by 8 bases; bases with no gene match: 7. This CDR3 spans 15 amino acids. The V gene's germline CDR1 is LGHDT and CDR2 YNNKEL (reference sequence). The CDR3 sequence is CASRGGRVSTDTQYF. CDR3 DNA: TGTGCCAGCCGGGGGGGGCGGGTAAGCACAGATACGCAGTATTTT.